The clone carrying this TCR beta chain appeared a few times. CDR3 length equals 13 residues. CDR1 is SGHAT and CDR2 is FQNNGV in the germline V gene. V was pared by 5 bases and J by 3 bases, with 10 bases between. The data originate from a study of T-cell memory formation after mild COVID-19. A single record per CDR3 protein comes from TCRdb applying MiXCR to the 5' RACE reads. The sample has tens of thousands of distinct CDR3 sequences, roughly 15% seen once. The V gene is TRBV11-2, the J gene TRBJ1-2, with a possible D match to TRBD1 (6 bases). Sequenced: PBMCs or a T cell subset sorted from them (not recorded which). This TCR derives from a man between 18 and 35 years old who had mild COVID-19 (a few samples of this study predate the infection). Cell type and time point are not known. The CDR3 reads CASSEDSDYGYTF. The CDR3 nucleotides read TGTGCCAGCAGCGAGGACAGCGACTATGGCTACACCTTC.